What follows are 14 T cell receptor beta chains derived from one specimen sequenced in a study of cytomegalovirus exposure and HLA in healthy donors. Clones were read by immunoSEQ multiplex PCR, and TCRdb kept only the in-frame ones, dropping some. The profile shows some 170,000 clones, under 90% of them singletons. The sequenced sample consisted of PBMCs. Receptors originate from a young woman in good health and CMV-seropositive.

The chain carries TRBV6-1 and TRBJ2-7; TRBD1 is a possible D gene (7 bases). Per the germline V gene, CDR1 is MNHNS and CDR2 is SASEGT. The CDR3 covers 15 residues. The V end lost 4 bases, the J end lost 2 bases, and 15 bases lay between the germline ends. Here the CDR3 reads CASSGGTALPYEQYF. The CDR3 nucleotides read TGTGCCAGCAGTGGCGGGACAGCCCTACCCTACGAGCAGTACTTC.

The V call is TRBV10-2, the J call TRBJ2-7, with TRBD2 as a possible D gene (6 bases). The germline V gene has CDR1 WSHSY and CDR2 SAAADI. Between the trimmed V and J ends, which lost 2 bases and 2 bases, there was a span of 10 bases. The CDR3 is 14 amino acids. The CDR3 reads CASSEAAGTYEQYF. CDR3 in DNA: TGCGCCAGCAGTGAGGCAGCGGGCACCTACGAGCAGTACTTC.

This clone has just a few counts. The rearrangement uses TRBV5-1 and TRBJ2-7; TRBD2 might be the D (6 bases). CDR3 size: 15 residues. Looked up from germline, CDR1 is SGHRS and CDR2 is YFSETQ. The V and J ends lost 4 bases and 0 bases respectively, with 14 bases between them. CDR3 nucleotide sequence: TGCGCCAGCAGCCCCCCTAGCGAACACTCCTACGAGCAGTACTTC. Amino acids: CASSPPSEHSYEQYF.

The chain couples TRBV18 to TRBJ2-7; 7 bases align to TRBD1. This CDR3 comprises 14 residues. Germline values: CDR1 KGHSH, CDR2 LQKENI. The V gene end was trimmed by 2 bases and the J gene end by 4 bases; junction bases not matched to a gene: 5. CDR3 bases: TGTGCCAGCTCACCATCCGACAGGGTTTACGAGCAGTACTTC. Amino acid sequence: CASSPSDRVYEQYF.

The rearrangement joins TRBV27 to TRBJ2-2; TRBD2 might be the D (6 bases). The CDR3 length is 14 residues. CDR1 MNHEY and CDR2 SMNVEV come from the germline V gene (reference sequence). Trimming shortened V by 6 bases and J by 6 bases, and 14 bases separated the two germline ends. The CDR3 here is CASRRDWAAGELFF. The CDR3 DNA follows: TGTGCCAGCAGACGGGACTGGGCGGCCGGGGAGCTGTTTTTT.

This clone was observed a handful of times. The V call is TRBV30, the J call TRBJ1-2; possibly TRBD1 for D (5 bases). Germline CDR1 reads GTSNPN; CDR2 reads SVGIG (reference sequence). V lost 2 bases to trimming and J lost 7 bases, with 17 bases between them. This CDR3 is built from 14 residues. The CDR3, as DNA: TGTGCCTGGAGTCCAGGGAAGAATTTGGGTGGCTACACCTTC. As protein: CAWSPGKNLGGYTF.

V and J are TRBV27 and TRBJ2-5; a possible D gene is TRBD2 (6 bases). The CDR3 totals 16 residues. Trimming stripped 6 bases from V and 2 bases from J, with 19 bases between. Germline values: CDR1 MNHEY, CDR2 SMNVEV (reference sequence). CDR3 residues: CASRSLGGGGQETQYF. The DNA for the CDR3 is TGTGCCAGCAGATCACTGGGGGGAGGAGGGCAAGAGACCCAGTACTTC.

The chain is built from TRBV30 and TRBJ2-5; 10 bases match TRBD2. After removal of 1 base from V and 2 bases from J, the junction contained 10 bases not matched to a gene. The CDR3 totals 17 residues. The germline V gene encodes CDR1 GTSNPN and CDR2 SVGIG (reference sequence). The CDR3 DNA is TGTGCCTGGAGTGAACAACTAGCGGGGTCATTTCAAGAGACCCAGTACTTC. Amino acid sequence: CAWSEQLAGSFQETQYF.

The chain employs TRBV18 and TRBJ2-7; weak D call: TRBD1 (6 bases). Germline V lookup: CDR1 KGHSH, CDR2 LQKENI. This CDR3 has 15 residues. The V and J ends lost 2 bases and 3 bases respectively, with 14 bases between them. This chain's CDR3 is CASSPVQGGFYEQYF. DNA for the CDR3: TGTGCCAGCTCACCAGTACAGGGTGGTTTCTACGAGCAGTACTTC.

The rearrangement joins TRBV14 to TRBJ2-7; D is unresolved. Between the trimmed V and J ends, which lost 1 base and 7 bases, there was a span of 14 bases. The CDR3 spans 14 residues. CDR1 and CDR2 (germline): SGHDN, FVKESK. CDR3: CASSQAVLAGEQYF. CDR3 sequence (DNA): TGTGCCAGCAGCCAAGCCGTTTTGGCCGGGGAGCAGTACTTC.

The chain employs TRBV2 and TRBJ2-7, with 7 nucleotides matching TRBD1. Looked up from germline, CDR1 is SNHLY and CDR2 is FYNNEI. Trimming cost V 6 bases and J 4 bases; bases outside gene matches: 9. The CDR3 is 14 amino acids. As DNA, the CDR3 is TGTGCCAGCAGGAAGACAGGGAACCTGTACGAGCAGTACTTC. Residues: CASRKTGNLYEQYF.

The rearrangement uses TRBV4-1 and TRBJ2-7; tentatively, D is TRBD2 (6 bases). The ends were cut back, 1 base at V and 0 bases at J, with 10 bases in the middle. This CDR3 contains 15 residues. CDR1 MGHRA and CDR2 YSYEKL come from the germline V gene. DNA of the CDR3: TGCGCCAGCAGCCAAGTCGGGGGACCCTCCTACGAGCAGTACTTC. Translating it yields CASSQVGGPSYEQYF.

The gene calls are TRBV12-5 and TRBJ2-2, with D perhaps matching TRBD2 (6 bases). The CDR3 loop spans 13 amino acids. The germline V gene encodes CDR1 LGHNT and CDR2 FRNRAP. Trimming left V 10 bases short and J 5 bases short, with 14 bases between. In nucleotides, the CDR3 is TGTGCTATCGCCGGGAGAGGTACCGGGGAGCTGTTTTTT. Translated, it gives CAIAGRGTGELFF.

The CDR3 loop is CASSLQGMGNTEAFF. The DNA for the CDR3 is TGTGCCAGCTCATTACAGGGTATGGGGAACACTGAAGCTTTCTTT. The chain combines TRBV18 with TRBJ1-1, with D perhaps matching TRBD1 (6 bases). The CDR3 has 15 amino acids. The germline CDR1 and CDR2 sequences are KGHSH and LQKENI. The V gene lost 5 bases and the J gene lost 1 base, with 14 bases spanning the gap.